This passage covers 26 T cell receptor beta chains from one sample sequenced in a study of beta chain features in type 1 diabetes listed by TCRdb under 2018. Library preparation employed the immunoSEQ multiplex PCR assay. The entire isolated RNA was reverse transcribed using the High Capacity cDNA Reverse Transcription Kit, and thus expressed TCRB transcripts were sequenced. TCRdb took over this immuneACCESS table, retaining in-frame rearrangements with V and J assigned. Such tables are incomplete; in checked studies, under half of the missing clones stem from an unresolved V gene, and the remainder is unexplained. This sample lists roughly 160,000 clones; about 8.3% were detected once. Around 0.56% of the sample goes to the ten largest clones. Study-wide conclusions, independent of this receptor: A moderate but significant shortening of TCRB CDR3 length was observed in type 1 diabetes patients in all four CD4+ subsets.

What these receptors recognize is not known. Sample: central memory CD4+ T cells from blood. These receptors all stem from a woman between 18 and 29 years old with type 1 diabetes.

In its sample, this clone was seen a few times. The chain uses TRBV5-1 and TRBJ2-6; D is unresolved. Germline V gene sequence: CDR1 SGHRS, CDR2 YFSETQ. CDR3 length equals 13 residues. Trimming shortened V by 5 bases and J by 0 bases, and 3 bases separated the two germline ends. CDR3 in amino acids: CASSLSGANVLTF. The DNA for the CDR3 is TGCGCCAGCAGTCTCTCTGGGGCCAACGTCCTGACTTTC.

The sample holds a few counts of this clone. This chain uses TRBV4-2 with TRBJ2-1, with D perhaps matching TRBD1 (5 bases). This CDR3 has 14 amino acids. Germline V gives CDR1 LGHNA, CDR2 YNFKEQ. V was clipped by 3 bases and J by 9 bases, with 15 bases between them. CDR3 DNA: TGTGCCAGCAGCCATATGGTCTCCCAGGGTGAGCAGTTCTTC. Its protein product is CASSHMVSQGEQFF.

The chain recombines TRBV25-1 with TRBJ2-1; 9 bases map to TRBD2. V shed 7 bases and J 4 bases; nucleotides not matched to a gene: 2. CDR1 is MGHDK and CDR2 is SYGVNS in the germline V gene. The CDR3 has 13 residues. CDR3 region: CASNLAGYNEQFF. DNA of the CDR3: TGTGCCAGCAATCTAGCGGGGTACAATGAGCAGTTCTTC.

V usage is TRBV7-3 and J usage is TRBJ1-1; tentatively, D is TRBD1 (6 bases). Germline-derived CDR1 and CDR2 are SGHTA and FQGTGA. V was shortened by 5 bases and J by 7 bases, with 14 bases between the two germline ends. This CDR3 is built from 13 residues. In DNA, the CDR3 is TGTGCCAGCAGCCTTTCTTTCAGGGGTGAAGCTTTCTTT. Translated: CASSLSFRGEAFF.

The chain is built from TRBV21-1 and TRBJ2-7; TRBD1, the table's D call, lacks a check against the DNA. TRBV21-1 is annotated as a pseudogene. The CDR3 consists of 15 residues. The CDR3 spells CASSPRQGASYEQYF. CDR3 nucleotide sequence: TGTGCCAGCAGCCCAAGGCAGGGGGCCTCCTACGAGCAGTACTTC.

This clone was recorded a few times. The CDR3 here is CASSQSPSSATNTGELFF. In DNA, the CDR3 is TGTGCCAGCAGCCAGTCCCCCTCCTCAGCGACGAACACCGGGGAGCTGTTTTTT. The chain employs TRBV7-3 and TRBJ2-2; D call uncertain. This CDR3 has 18 amino acids. The V end lost 5 bases, the J end lost 0 bases, and 19 bases lay between the germline ends. The V gene's germline CDR1 is SGHTA and CDR2 FQGTGA.

This clone showed up just a few times. The rearrangement links TRBV28 to TRBJ2-7; 11 nucleotides match TRBD2. Germline CDR1 is MDHEN and CDR2 is SYDVKM. With V trimmed by 7 bases and J by 0 bases, 2 bases remained unmatched. The length of the CDR3 is 14 residues. The chain's CDR3 is CASMTSGNSYEQYF. The DNA for the CDR3 is TGTGCCAGCATGACTAGCGGGAACTCCTACGAGCAGTACTTC. The whole variable domain, filled in from reference TRBV28 and TRBJ2-7, reads DVKVTQSSRYLVKRTGEKVFLECVQDMDHENMFWYRQDPGLGLRLIYFSYDVKMKEKGDIPEGYSVSREKKERFSLILESASTNQTSMYLCASMTSGNSYEQYFGPGTRLTVT.

This clone was seen a handful of times. The rearrangement uses TRBV7-2 and TRBJ1-5, with D tentatively TRBD1 (6 bases). V lost 6 bases, J lost 1 base, and 13 bases lay in between. Germline assignment: CDR1 SGHTA and CDR2 FQGNSA. This CDR3 region has 15 residues. The CDR3 DNA is TGTGCCAGCAGTGTGTCCACAGGGAGCAATCAGCCCCAGCATTTT. Translation gives CASSVSTGSNQPQHF.

This clone has only a few counts. The genes are TRBV28 and TRBJ2-1; 11 bases align to TRBD2. There are 15 residues in the CDR3. Germline CDR1 and CDR2: MDHEN and SYDVKM. V lost 2 bases, J lost 7 bases, and 4 bases stayed unmatched. The CDR3 coding sequence is TGTGCCAGCAGTTTAAGGCTAGCGGGAGGAAATGAGCAGTTCTTC. Its protein product is CASSLRLAGGNEQFF.

The rearrangement links TRBV7-9 to TRBJ1-6, with D unresolved. Trimming removed 3 bases at V and 0 bases at J, with 3 bases between. The CDR3 is made up of 14 amino acids. Germline CDR1 SEHNR, CDR2 FQNEAQ (reference sequence). The CDR3: CASSLSSYNSPLHF. The CDR3 DNA is TGTGCCAGCAGCTTGAGCTCCTATAATTCACCCCTCCACTTT. The full variable domain, with the rest looked up from reference TRBV7-9 and TRBJ1-6, is DTGVSQNPRHKITKRGQNVTFRCDPISEHNRLYWYRQTLGQGPEFLTYFQNEAQLEKSRLLSDRFSAERPKGSFSTLEIQRTEQGDSAMYLCASSLSSYNSPLHFGNGTRLTVT.

This clone was seen more than once but under ten times. CDR3 coding DNA: TGCGCCAGCAGCACCGACAGGGTTGGGGCCAACGTCCTGACTTTC. The encoded protein is CASSTDRVGANVLTF. This chain joins TRBV5-1 and TRBJ2-6; TRBD1 matches 7 bases. Germline V gene lookup returns CDR1 SGHRS and CDR2 YFSETQ. J lost 3 bases, V lost 4 bases, and 4 bases had no gene match. This CDR3 is 15 amino acids long.

This clone was observed a few times. The chain recombines TRBV18 with TRBJ2-7; TRBD1 matches 9 bases. Trimming at V came to 8 bases and at J to 6 bases, leaving 8 bases not matched to a gene. The CDR3 has 13 residues. Germline CDR1 reads KGHSH; CDR2 reads LQKENI. CDR3 sequence: CASGSGTGIEQYF. As DNA, the CDR3 is TGTGCCAGCGGATCCGGGACAGGGATCGAGCAGTACTTC.

A few counts support this clone. This sequence joins TRBV27 and TRBJ1-1; D may be TRBD1 (6 bases). Germline V gives CDR1 MNHEY, CDR2 SMNVEV (reference sequence). The CDR3 consists of 14 residues. Trimming cost V 5 bases and J 5 bases, with 15 bases left between them. As DNA, the CDR3 is TGTGCCAGCAGTCGACAACAGGGAGGGACTGAAGCTTTCTTT. As protein: CASSRQQGGTEAFF.

This clone occurred a few times. Other nucleotide sequences in the sample specify the same CDR3. J is TRBJ2-7 and V is TRBV7-2; 10 bases agree with TRBD2. With 5 bases clipped from V and 5 bases from J, the junction kept 6 bases outside the gene matches. The V gene's germline CDR1 is SGHTA and CDR2 FQGNSA. The CDR3 runs 14 residues. Written as DNA, the CDR3 is TGTGCCAGCAGCGACAGGACTAGCGGAGACGAGCAGTACTTC. It encodes CASSDRTSGDEQYF.

Only a few counts were recorded for this clone. The rearrangement links TRBV18 to TRBJ2-3; weak D call: TRBD1 (6 bases). CDR1 and CDR2 (germline): KGHSH, LQKENI. This CDR3 is 14 amino acids long. V gave up 3 bases and J gave up 6 bases, with 13 bases separating them. The DNA for the CDR3 is TGTGCCAGCTCACCGGGGGCAGGGTTGGATACGCAGTATTTT. It yields the protein CASSPGAGLDTQYF.

The table lists this clone with a few counts. The DNA for the CDR3 is TGTGCCAGCTCAGACAGGGGCCCCAATCAGCCCCAGCATTTT. Its translation is CASSDRGPNQPQHF. This chain joins TRBV18 and TRBJ1-5; 8 bases line up with TRBD1. J lost 3 bases, V lost 5 bases, and 3 bases had no gene match. The germline gives CDR1 KGHSH, CDR2 LQKENI. This CDR3 comprises 14 residues.

This clone showed up just a few times. V is TRBV28 and J is TRBJ2-3; TRBD2 matches at 8 bases. V was pared by 6 bases and J by 4 bases, with 12 bases of the junction left unmatched. The CDR3 consists of 16 residues. The V gene's germline CDR1 is MDHEN and CDR2 SYDVKM. The CDR3 region has the DNA TGTGCCAGCAGCCCCGCGTTAGCGGGATTCGCAGATACGCAGTATTTT. This translates into CASSPALAGFADTQYF. The full variable domain, completed using reference TRBV28 and TRBJ2-3, is DVKVTQSSRYLVKRTGEKVFLECVQDMDHENMFWYRQDPGLGLRLIYFSYDVKMKEKGDIPEGYSVSREKKERFSLILESASTNQTSMYLCASSPALAGFADTQYFGPGTRLTVL.

The V and J genes are TRBV6-5 and TRBJ2-1; tentative D call: TRBD1 (5 bases). This CDR3 has 15 amino acids. Trimming cost V 6 bases and J 4 bases, with 16 bases left between them. Germline CDR1 is MNHEY and CDR2 is SVGAGI. CDR3 residues: CASRPQGLTYNEQFF. DNA of the CDR3: TGTGCCAGCAGACCTCAGGGTTTAACGTACAATGAGCAGTTCTTC.

This clone was counted only a few times. V is TRBV7-4 and J is TRBJ2-7; TRBD2 agrees at 7 bases. The V gene's germline CDR1 is SGHVT and CDR2 SQSDAQ. V lost 1 base to trimming and J lost 2 bases; unmatched junction nucleotides: 5. The CDR3 loop spans 15 amino acids. The CDR3 region has the DNA TGTGCCAGCAGCTTAGTGGCGGGAGAGGCCTACGAGCAGTACTTC. Translated: CASSLVAGEAYEQYF. Full variable domain (remainder filled in from reference TRBV7-4 and TRBJ2-7): GAGVSQSPRYKVAKRGRDVALRCDSISGHVTLYWYRQTLGQGSEVLTYSQSDAQRDKSGRPSGRFSAERPERSVSTLKIQRTEQGDSAVYLCASSLVAGEAYEQYFGPGTRLTVT.

This clone appeared a few times. The chain carries TRBV5-1 and TRBJ1-2, with a weak D call TRBD1 (5 bases). Germline CDR1 reads SGHRS; CDR2 reads YFSETQ. This CDR3 region has 14 residues. V shed 1 base and J shed 4 bases, with 11 bases lying between them. In nucleotides, the CDR3 is TGCGCCAGCAGCTTGAACCCGGGACTCTATGGCTACACCTTC. Its translation is CASSLNPGLYGYTF.

V usage is TRBV7-2 and J usage is TRBJ2-5; 9 bases match TRBD1. The end of the DNA is better explained by TRBJ2-7, so the J call may be wrong. The germline gives CDR1 SGHTA, CDR2 FQGNSA. CDR3 length equals 15 residues. The CDR3 reads CASSFTGTGLNEQYF. CDR3 sequence (DNA): TGTGCCAGCAGCTTTACCGGGACAGGGCTCAACGAGCAGTACTTC.

The CDR3 protein is CASSLSPGTGPYEQYF. The CDR3 nucleotides read TGTGCCAGCAGCCTCAGTCCCGGGACAGGCCCCTACGAGCAGTACTTC. The chain recombines TRBV11-2 with TRBJ2-7, with TRBD1 matching over 8 bases. This CDR3 comprises 16 residues. The germline gives CDR1 SGHAT, CDR2 FQNNGV. Trimming at V came to 5 bases and at J to 2 bases, leaving 11 bases not matched to a gene.

A few counts support this clone. The rearrangement joins TRBV7-2 to TRBJ2-2, with D possibly being TRBD1 (6 bases). Germline CDR1 and CDR2: SGHTA and FQGNSA. The CDR3 runs to 14 residues. V shed 5 bases and J shed 3 bases, with 10 bases lying between them. The chain's CDR3 is CASSRTDYTGELFF. CDR3 in DNA: TGTGCCAGCAGCCGGACAGATTACACCGGGGAGCTGTTTTTT.

This clone was detected a few times. The genes are TRBV15 and TRBJ2-6; D is ambiguous. Germline V gene sequence: CDR1 LNHNV, CDR2 YYDKDF (reference sequence). The CDR3 sequence is 13 residues long. V lost 6 bases to trimming and J lost 4 bases, with 7 bases between them. CDR3 amino acids: CATRIRGANVLTF. DNA of the CDR3: TGTGCCACCAGAATTCGGGGGGCCAACGTCCTGACTTTC.

A few counts support this clone. V usage is TRBV5-1 and J usage is TRBJ2-5; 14 nucleotides line up with TRBD2. Germline lookup yields CDR1 SGHRS and CDR2 YFSETQ. This CDR3 comprises 15 residues. J gave up 5 bases and V 5 bases, and 5 bases lay outside the gene matches. The CDR3 region is CASRGLAGDFETQYF. For the CDR3, the DNA is TGCGCCAGCAGGGGACTAGCGGGGGATTTTGAGACCCAGTACTTC.

This clone showed up just a few times. The rearrangement links TRBV5-6 to TRBJ2-1, with D possibly matching TRBD1 (6 bases). V lost 2 bases to trimming and J lost 3 bases, with 12 bases between them. CDR1 is SGHDT and CDR2 is YYEEEE in the germline V gene. The CDR3 covers 15 residues. DNA for the CDR3: TGTGCCAGCAGCTTCGTTGGCAGGGGCTACAATGAGCAGTTCTTC. It is translated as CASSFVGRGYNEQFF.